The 32 T cell receptor beta chains in this list originate from one sample, sequenced in a study of shared clonotypes between healthy human individuals. The data were produced by immunoSEQ multiplex PCR, yet TCRdb's version contains in-frame clones alone and is incomplete. The data show about 2.3 million clones, more than 80% seen once. The sample consisted of naive CD4+ T cells from PBMCs. Subset reported: CD45RA+ positively selected. The receptors come from a man younger than 35 in good health. Some clones in this sample may be carry-over from other donors' samples.

The chain uses TRBV6-6 and TRBJ2-5; 8 bases agree with TRBD1. CDR1 is MNHNY, CDR2 SVGAGI, per germline (reference sequence). The V gene end was trimmed by 6 bases and the J gene end by 3 bases; junction bases not matched to a gene: 9. The CDR3 contains 15 residues. CDR3 region: CASSLMTGAEETQYF. The CDR3, as DNA: TGTGCCAGCAGCCTTATGACAGGGGCGGAAGAGACCCAGTACTTC.

The sample holds one count of this clone. This rearrangement joins TRBV7-8 to TRBJ2-1; D may be TRBD1 (6 bases). This CDR3 is 12 amino acids long. Germline CDR1 reads SGHVS; CDR2 reads FQNEAQ. V lost 1 base and J lost 12, with 10 bases in between. CDR3 bases: TGTGCCAGCAGCTTAGAACAGGGTGTGCAGTTCTTC. It translates to CASSLEQGVQFF. The whole variable domain, filled in from reference TRBV7-8 and TRBJ2-1, reads GAGVSQSPRYKVAKRGQDVALRCDPISGHVSLFWYQQALGQGPEFLTYFQNEAQLDKSGLPSDRFFAERPEGSVSTLKIQRTQQEDSAVYLCASSLEQGVQFFGPGTRLTVL.

The chain recombines TRBV18 with TRBJ2-3; 11 bases are shared with TRBD2. The junction had 9 bases not matched to a gene; V was cut back by 3 bases and J by 1 base. The CDR3 has 18 residues. Per the germline V gene, CDR1 is KGHSH and CDR2 is LQKENI. Here the CDR3 reads CASSPTSELAGGTDTQYF. CDR3 DNA: TGTGCCAGCTCACCGACGAGTGAACTAGCGGGAGGCACAGATACGCAGTATTTT.

The chain combines TRBV28 with TRBJ2-7; 12 nucleotides agree with TRBD1. CDR3 length: 13 residues. Germline-derived CDR1 and CDR2 are MDHEN and SYDVKM. V lost 7 bases to trimming and J lost 11 bases; unmatched junction nucleotides: 9. DNA of the CDR3: TGTGCCAGCACCGAAGGGGGACAGGGGGCGAAGTACTTC. Amino acids: CASTEGGQGAKYF.

This chain connects TRBV28 to TRBJ2-2, with unresolved D. V dropped 6 bases and J dropped 8 bases, with 16 bases sitting between them. This CDR3 is 14 amino acids long. CDR1 is MDHEN, CDR2 SYDVKM, per germline. The CDR3 DNA reads TGTGCCAGCAGGACCCCAGGATATGGAGGGGAGCTGTTTTTT. Translated, it gives CASRTPGYGGELFF. Looking up the rest from reference TRBV28 and TRBJ2-2 gives the full variable domain: DVKVTQSSRYLVKRTGEKVFLECVQDMDHENMFWYRQDPGLGLRLIYFSYDVKMKEKGDIPEGYSVSREKKERFSLILESASTNQTSMYLCASRTPGYGGELFFGEGSRLTVL.

V is TRBV4-2 and J is TRBJ1-4; D is unclear. Trimming took off 0 bases at V and 3 bases at J, with 8 bases between the two ends. Germline CDR1 LGHNA, CDR2 YNFKEQ. The CDR3 loop spans 15 amino acids. The CDR3 sequence: CASSQEPAPNEKLFF. The CDR3 DNA is TGTGCCAGCAGCCAAGAACCAGCACCTAATGAAAAACTGTTTTTT.

This chain connects TRBV7-3 to TRBJ2-2; D not resolved. Trimming pared 1 base from V and 0 bases from J, leaving 9 bases between. The length of the CDR3 is 16 residues. Germline CDR1 is SGHTA and CDR2 is FQGTGA. The CDR3 region is CASSLMRSTNTGELFF. In DNA form, the CDR3 reads TGTGCCAGCAGCTTAATGCGGAGTACGAACACCGGGGAGCTGTTTTTT.

This chain joins TRBV6-5 and TRBJ2-3; 7 nucleotides match TRBD1. The CDR3 totals 14 residues. CDR1 and CDR2 (germline): MNHEY, SVGAGI. J was trimmed by 8 bases and V by 6 bases; bases with no gene match: 11. The CDR3 sequence is CASRPQGVSGTQYF. The DNA for the CDR3 is TGTGCCAGCAGACCCCAGGGGGTTTCCGGTACGCAGTATTTT.

This chain uses TRBV21-1 with TRBJ1-5; the D call of TRBD1 is as the table states it, not checked on the DNA. TRBV21-1 has pseudogene status. There are 17 residues in the CDR3. The CDR3: CASSKSFAGTGDQPQHF. DNA of the CDR3: TGTGCCAGCAGCAAATCTTTTGCGGGGACAGGGGATCAGCCCCAGCATTTT.

The chain joins TRBV11-3 to TRBJ1-1; no definite D call. The V end was cut by 7 bases, the J end by 7 bases, with 19 bases between. The CDR3 runs 14 residues. From germline, CDR1 is SGHNT and CDR2 YENEEA. CDR3 in DNA: TGTGCCAGCACCCTACTAGGGCAGTATAATGAAGCTTTCTTT. This codes for CASTLLGQYNEAFF. Drawing the rest from reference TRBV11-3 and TRBJ1-1, the complete variable domain is EAGVVQSPRYKIIEKKQPVAFWCNPISGHNTLYWYLQNLGQGPELLIRYENEEAVDDSQLPKDRFSAERLKGVDSTLKIQPAELGDSAVYLCASTLLGQYNEAFFGQGTRLTVV.

CDR3 sequence reads: CASSTHSDTQYF. Here the CDR3 DNA reads TGTGCCAGCAGTACCCATTCAGATACGCAGTATTTT. The chain couples TRBV6-5 to TRBJ2-3; D gene uncertain. This CDR3 spans 12 amino acids. The germline CDR1 and CDR2 sequences are MNHEY and SVGAGI. The V and J ends lost 5 bases and 4 bases respectively, with 7 bases between them.

The V gene is TRBV4-3, the J gene TRBJ2-7; possible D gene TRBD1, 6 bases. Germline CDR1 and CDR2: LGHNA and YSLEER. There are 16 residues in the CDR3. V shed 4 bases and J shed 0 bases, with 16 bases lying between them. The CDR3 DNA reads as TGCGCCAGCAGCCCTCATGCAGGGGAGCGCTCCTACGAGCAGTACTTC. Residues: CASSPHAGERSYEQYF.

This clone occurred once. J is TRBJ2-5 and V is TRBV4-1; 13 bases are a match to TRBD2. Germline CDR1 is MGHRA and CDR2 is YSYEKL. CDR3 size: 19 residues. V lost 0 bases, J lost 6 bases, and 13 bases stayed unmatched. CDR3 sequence reads: CASSQDDQPGLAGMKTQYF. The CDR3 nucleotides read TGCGCCAGCAGCCAAGATGATCAACCGGGACTAGCGGGAATGAAGACCCAGTACTTC.

The chain combines TRBV9 with TRBJ2-3; D is unclear. The CDR3 runs to 14 residues. Trimming removed 4 bases at V and 2 bases at J, with 11 bases between. The germline V gene encodes CDR1 SGDLS and CDR2 YYNGEE. Here the CDR3 reads CASSPTTNTDTQYF. Written as DNA, the CDR3 is TGTGCCAGCAGCCCTACTACGAACACAGATACGCAGTATTTT. Full variable domain (remainder filled in from reference TRBV9 and TRBJ2-3): DSGVTQTPKHLITATGQRVTLRCSPRSGDLSVYWYQQSLDQGLQFLIQYYNGEERAKGNILERFSAQQFPDLHSELNLSSLELGDSALYFCASSPTTNTDTQYFGPGTRLTVL.

This clone was picked up one time. The V call is TRBV5-1, the J call TRBJ1-2; 8 bases map to TRBD1. The junction had 7 bases not matched to a gene; V was cut back by 4 bases and J by 5 bases. The CDR3 has 14 residues. Germline V gives CDR1 SGHRS, CDR2 YFSETQ. This CDR3 is CASSTAGGGYGYTF. For the CDR3, the DNA is TGCGCCAGCAGCACCGCAGGGGGCGGGTATGGCTACACCTTC.

The V gene is TRBV9, the J gene TRBJ2-7; perhaps TRBD2 as D (5 bases). Germline loops: CDR1 SGDLS, CDR2 YYNGEE. This CDR3 contains 15 residues. Trimming shortened V by 2 bases and J by 2 bases, and 14 bases separated the two germline ends. DNA for the CDR3: TGTGCCAGCAGCGTGGATGGTCGGGAACCCTACGAGCAGTACTTC. It specifies CASSVDGREPYEQYF. The variable domain in full, with the rest retrieved from reference TRBV9 and TRBJ2-7, is DSGVTQTPKHLITATGQRVTLRCSPRSGDLSVYWYQQSLDQGLQFLIQYYNGEERAKGNILERFSAQQFPDLHSELNLSSLELGDSALYFCASSVDGREPYEQYFGPGTRLTVT.

The chain has TRBV27 and TRBJ1-3; 8 nucleotides align to TRBD1. Germline loops: CDR1 MNHEY, CDR2 SMNVEV (reference sequence). The CDR3 contains 13 residues. The trim removed 4 bases at V and 4 bases at J, leaving 0 bases unmatched. As DNA, the CDR3 is TGTGCCAGCAGTTCAGGGGGCGGAAACACCATATATTTT. This gives the protein CASSSGGGNTIYF.

Note on this clone: The sample carries other DNA sequences with the same CDR3. The chain couples TRBV5-1 to TRBJ2-7; unclear D gene. CDR1 and CDR2 from the germline V gene are SGHRS and YFSETQ. CDR3 length equals 13 residues. V was pared by 0 bases and J by 3 bases, with 7 bases between. The CDR3 region is CASSLGGRYEQYF. The CDR3 DNA reads as TGCGCCAGCAGCTTGGGGGGTCGCTACGAGCAGTACTTC.

V and J are TRBV5-1 and TRBJ2-7, with D perhaps TRBD1 or TRBD2 (7 bases each). Germline-derived CDR1 and CDR2 are SGHRS and YFSETQ. CDR3 length: 15 amino acids. Between the trimmed V and J ends, which lost 2 bases and 4 bases, there was a span of 16 bases. Here the CDR3 reads CASSFTQGGWYEQYF. CDR3 nucleotide sequence: TGCGCCAGCAGCTTTACGCAGGGGGGGTGGTACGAGCAGTACTTC.

Comment on this clone: Other DNA sequences in the sample encode the same CDR3. V is TRBV7-3 and J is TRBJ2-2; D unclear. Between the trimmed V and J ends, which lost 5 bases and 1 base, there was a span of 8 bases. CDR3 size: 14 residues. The V gene's germline CDR1 is SGHTA and CDR2 FQGTGA. The CDR3, as DNA: TGTGCCAGCAGCCCACCGGGGAACACCGGGGAGCTGTTTTTT. Translated, it gives CASSPPGNTGELFF.

The table lists this clone with a count of one. V usage is TRBV5-4 and J usage is TRBJ2-3; the D gene is possibly TRBD1 (6 bases). The CDR3 totals 16 residues. V shed 4 bases and J shed 0 bases, with 15 bases lying between them. From germline, CDR1 is SGHNT and CDR2 YYREEE (reference sequence). CDR3 protein: CASSGGGAASTDTQYF. In nucleotides, the CDR3 is TGTGCCAGCAGCGGGGGCGGAGCGGCTAGCACAGATACGCAGTATTTT. The whole variable domain, remainder taken from reference TRBV5-4 and TRBJ2-3, is ETGVTQSPTHLIKTRGQQVTLRCSSQSGHNTVSWYQQALGQGPQFIFQYYREEENGRGNFPPRFSGLQFPNYSSELNVNALELDDSALYLCASSGGGAASTDTQYFGPGTRLTVL.

This sequence joins TRBV11-2 and TRBJ2-3; 10 bases agree with TRBD2. This CDR3 comprises 14 residues. The J segment lost 5 bases and the V segment lost 2 bases, leaving 1 base of the junction unmatched. Germline-derived CDR1 and CDR2 are SGHAT and FQNNGV. This chain's CDR3 is CASSLTSGIDTQYF. The DNA of the CDR3 is TGTGCCAGCAGCTTAACTAGCGGGATAGATACGCAGTATTTT.

The CDR3 bases are TGTGCCAGTAGTATGTACTCCGGGACAGGGGAGACCCAGTACTTC. It codes for CASSMYSGTGETQYF. The chain recombines TRBV19 with TRBJ2-5; 9 nucleotides agree with TRBD1. Trimming removed 3 bases from V and 5 bases from J; junction bases left unmatched: 7. Germline V lookup: CDR1 LNHDA, CDR2 SQIVND (reference sequence). CDR3 length equals 15 residues. Based on the CDR3 plus reference TRBV19 and TRBJ2-5, the full variable domain is DGGITQSPKYLFRKEGQNVTLSCEQNLNHDAMYWYRQDPGQGLRLIYYSQIVNDFQKGDIAEGYSVSREKKESFPLTVTSAQKNPTAFYLCASSMYSGTGETQYFGPGTRLLVL.

CDR3 in amino acids: CASSDSGTAKNIQYF. The CDR3 DNA sequence: TGTGCCAGCTCAGATAGCGGGACCGCCAAAAACATTCAGTACTTC. The chain combines TRBV18 with TRBJ2-4; 8 bases fit TRBD2. The trim removed 5 bases at V and 1 base at J, leaving 4 bases unmatched. Germline CDR1 KGHSH, CDR2 LQKENI. The CDR3 runs 15 residues.

This clone was seen more than once but under ten times. This sample also contains other DNA sequences that code for the same CDR3. The V gene is TRBV5-1, the J gene TRBJ1-1, with 7 bases aligning to TRBD1. CDR1 is SGHRS, CDR2 YFSETQ, per germline. The CDR3 totals 14 residues. Trimming cost V 0 bases and J 4 bases; bases outside gene matches: 3. Here the CDR3 DNA reads TGCGCCAGCAGCTTGGGAAGGGGGCTCACTGAAGCTTTCTTT. Its translation is CASSLGRGLTEAFF.

V usage is TRBV30 and J usage is TRBJ2-7, with 10 bases aligning to TRBD1. Trimming took 3 bases from V and 2 from J; bases not matched to a gene: 4. The CDR3 has 14 residues. Germline CDR1 reads GTSNPN; CDR2 reads SVGIG (reference sequence). CDR3 amino acids: CAWRKGQGTYEQYF. The CDR3 DNA follows: TGTGCCTGGAGAAAGGGACAGGGGACCTACGAGCAGTACTTC.

This clone showed up just once. The rearrangement joins TRBV5-1 to TRBJ1-5; D unclear. The V end lost 4 bases, the J end lost 0 bases, and 11 bases lay between the germline ends. Germline lookup yields CDR1 SGHRS and CDR2 YFSETQ. The CDR3 covers 15 residues. This CDR3 reads CASSEEDYSNQPQHF. The CDR3 DNA reads as TGCGCCAGCAGCGAAGAAGACTATAGCAATCAGCCCCAGCATTTT.

Points on this clone: Different DNA sequences within this sample yield the same CDR3. The chain carries TRBV15 and TRBJ1-2; D possibly corresponds to TRBD1 (5 bases). The CDR3 consists of 12 residues. Germline-derived CDR1 and CDR2 are LNHNV and YYDKDF (reference sequence). Trimming cost V 1 base and J 6 bases, with 6 bases left between them. Here the CDR3 DNA reads TGTGCCACCAGCAGAGCGGGGGATGGCTACACCTTC. Its translation is CATSRAGDGYTF. The full variable domain, its missing parts supplied by reference TRBV15 and TRBJ1-2, is DAMVIQNPRYQVTQFGKPVTLSCSQTLNHNVMYWYQQKSSQAPKLLFHYYDKDFNNEADTPDNFQSRRPNTSFCFLDIRSPGLGDTAMYLCATSRAGDGYTFGSGTRLTVV.

This rearrangement joins TRBV6-6 to TRBJ1-1, with a tentative D call TRBD1 (6 bases). From germline, CDR1 is MNHNY and CDR2 SVGAGI (reference sequence). V gave up 0 bases and J gave up 2 bases, with 7 bases separating them. The CDR3 has 14 residues. The CDR3 DNA reads TGTGCCAGCAGTTACTCGGACAGAAACACTGAAGCTTTCTTT. Protein: CASSYSDRNTEAFF.

This chain joins TRBV5-6 and TRBJ2-7, with 7 positions matching TRBD1. CDR1 and CDR2 from the germline V gene are SGHDT and YYEEEE. V shed 3 bases and J 9 bases; nucleotides not matched to a gene: 12. This CDR3 has 14 amino acids. CDR3 in amino acids: CASSWGSTGEGQYF. CDR3 DNA: TGTGCCAGCAGCTGGGGGTCAACAGGGGAAGGGCAGTACTTC.

Turning to this clone: Additional DNA sequences in this sample encode the identical CDR3. V is TRBV7-9 and J is TRBJ2-1; 7 bases line up with TRBD2. With 2 bases clipped from V and 5 bases from J, the junction kept 3 bases outside the gene matches. The CDR3 is 14 amino acids. The V gene's germline CDR1 is SEHNR and CDR2 FQNEAQ (reference sequence). The CDR3 loop is CASSLLAGDNEQFF. For the CDR3, the DNA is TGTGCCAGCAGCTTACTGGCGGGAGACAATGAGCAGTTCTTC.

The chain recombines TRBV14 with TRBJ1-1; no clear D gene. V was shortened by 11 bases and J by 4 bases, with 23 bases between the two germline ends. Germline V gives CDR1 SGHDN, CDR2 FVKESK. The length of the CDR3 is 15 residues. The CDR3 bases are TGTGCCCGCGGGCGCGGGATCGGGGAGGGCACTGAAGCTTTCTTT. The encoded protein is CARGRGIGEGTEAFF.